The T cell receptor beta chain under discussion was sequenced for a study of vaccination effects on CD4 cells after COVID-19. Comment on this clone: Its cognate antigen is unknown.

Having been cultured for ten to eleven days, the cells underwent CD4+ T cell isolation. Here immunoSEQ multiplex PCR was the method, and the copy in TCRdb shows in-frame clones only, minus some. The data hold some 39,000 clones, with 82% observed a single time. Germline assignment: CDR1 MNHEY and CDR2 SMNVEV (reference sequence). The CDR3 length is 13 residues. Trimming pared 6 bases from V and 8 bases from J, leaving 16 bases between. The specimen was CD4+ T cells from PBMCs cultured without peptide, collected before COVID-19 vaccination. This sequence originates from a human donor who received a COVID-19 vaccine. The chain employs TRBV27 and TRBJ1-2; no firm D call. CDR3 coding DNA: TGTGCCAGCAGAAAGCCGGGTGTTTGGGGCTACACCTTC. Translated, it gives CASRKPGVWGYTF.